The 24 T cell receptor beta chains given below trace back to one sample, sequenced in a study of cytomegalovirus exposure and HLA in healthy donors. The PCR ran on 60 Vbeta and 13 Jbeta primers. TCRdb's copy holds only in-frame clones and misses some; the assay was immunoSEQ multiplex PCR. This repertoire includes around 200,000 clones. Sequenced sample: PBMCs. The receptors here all came from a woman between 18 and 29 years old in good health and CMV-seropositive.

The chain is built from TRBV9 and TRBJ2-5, with D maybe TRBD2 (6 bases). The CDR3 is made up of 13 amino acids. The germline gives CDR1 SGDLS, CDR2 YYNGEE. V gave up 4 bases and J gave up 5 bases, with 12 bases separating them. CDR3 in amino acids: CASSPGVFETQYF. The DNA for the CDR3 is TGTGCCAGCAGCCCGGGGGTTTTCGAGACCCAGTACTTC.

With regard to this clone: A junction boundary mismatches the germline segment, possibly from a read error. This chain links TRBV6-1 with TRBJ1-2; no reliable D call. This CDR3 contains 8 residues. The germline V gene has CDR1 MNHNS and CDR2 SASEGT. CDR3 protein: CASSYPGF. The CDR3, as DNA: TGTGCCAGCAGTTACCCCGGCTTC.

This chain connects TRBV30 to TRBJ1-3, with unresolved D. Trimming cost V 1 base and J 8 bases, with 9 bases left between them. This CDR3 contains 12 residues. Germline values: CDR1 GTSNPN, CDR2 SVGIG (reference sequence). CDR3 nucleotide sequence: TGTGCCTGGAGTGACACCGCCTACACCATATATTTT. Translating it yields CAWSDTAYTIYF. Full variable domain (rest looked up from reference TRBV30 and TRBJ1-3): SQTIHQWPATLVQPVGSPLSLECTVEGTSNPNLYWYRQAAGRGLQLLFYSVGIGQISSEVPQNLSASRPQDRQFILSSKKLLLSDSGFYLCAWSDTAYTIYFGEGSWLTVV.

The chain joins TRBV7-9 to TRBJ2-7; 11 nucleotides align to TRBD1. Germline lookup yields CDR1 SEHNR and CDR2 FQNEAQ (reference sequence). J was trimmed by 2 bases and V by 5 bases; bases with no gene match: 2. The length of the CDR3 is 14 residues. The CDR3 reads CASSADRGPYEQYF. Here the CDR3 DNA reads TGTGCCAGCAGCGCGGACAGGGGGCCCTACGAGCAGTACTTC.

The chain couples TRBV6-1 to TRBJ2-7, with TRBD2 as a possible D gene (6 bases). Germline CDR1 is MNHNS and CDR2 is SASEGT. CDR3 length: 15 amino acids. V lost 6 bases to trimming and J lost 3 bases, with 18 bases between them. The DNA for the CDR3 is TGTGCCAGCAGCGGGGGAGAGGGAGAGTTCTACGAGCAGTACTTC. It yields the protein CASSGGEGEFYEQYF.

The chain recombines TRBV15 with TRBJ2-1; a possible D gene is TRBD2 (5 bases). V was cut by 6 bases and J by 5 bases, with 8 bases left in between. Germline assignment: CDR1 LNHNV and CDR2 YYDKDF (reference sequence). CDR3 length: 12 amino acids. CDR3 residues: CATRDWNNEQFF. CDR3 sequence (DNA): TGTGCCACCAGGGACTGGAACAATGAGCAGTTCTTC.

The chain recombines TRBV10-1 with TRBJ1-1; no clear D. The CDR3 has 14 residues. Germline V gives CDR1 WNHNN, CDR2 SYGVQD (reference sequence). Deletions cut 4 bases from V and 0 bases from J, with 9 bases between. The CDR3 is CASSANTMNTEAFF. The CDR3 DNA reads as TGCGCCAGCAGTGCAAATACTATGAACACTGAAGCTTTCTTT.

The chain recombines TRBV5-1 with TRBJ1-6; TRBD1 matches at 12 bases. Germline CDR1 SGHRS, CDR2 YFSETQ. V gave up 1 base and J gave up 8 bases; unmatched junction bases: 1. The CDR3 spans 15 residues. The DNA of the CDR3 is TGCGCCAGCAGCTTGAGGGACAGGGGGCATTCACCCCTCCACTTT. This gives the protein CASSLRDRGHSPLHF.

V usage is TRBV4-1 and J usage is TRBJ1-1; D gene unclear. CDR1 is MGHRA, CDR2 YSYEKL, per germline. CDR3 length equals 16 residues. Trimming stripped 0 bases from V and 0 bases from J, with 11 bases between. CDR3 in DNA: TGCGCCAGCAGCCAAGATATTAGCACAATGAACACTGAAGCTTTCTTT. This sequence encodes CASSQDISTMNTEAFF.

V and J are TRBV15 and TRBJ2-3; tentatively, D is TRBD2 (6 bases). The CDR3 has 17 amino acids. The germline V and J ends were trimmed by 1 base and 0 bases, with 14 bases remaining between them. The germline V gene encodes CDR1 LNHNV and CDR2 YYDKDF (reference sequence). CDR3 in DNA: TGTGCCACCAGCAGAGTCTTATTGGGGGGTAGCACAGATACGCAGTATTTT. Encoded protein: CATSRVLLGGSTDTQYF.

The V gene is TRBV4-2, the J gene TRBJ2-2, with D possibly being TRBD1 (5 bases). Germline values: CDR1 LGHNA, CDR2 YNFKEQ. V was trimmed by 0 bases and J by 7 bases, leaving 12 bases between them. This CDR3 is 15 amino acids long. The CDR3: CASSQDRGRGGELFF. The CDR3 DNA sequence: TGTGCCAGCAGCCAAGATAGGGGAAGAGGCGGGGAGCTGTTTTTT.

The V gene is TRBV6-4, the J gene TRBJ2-1, with D hard to call. Germline CDR1 is MRHNA and CDR2 is SNTAGT. The CDR3 spans 13 residues. Deletions cut 6 bases from V and 4 bases from J, with 10 bases between. For the CDR3, the DNA is TGTGCCAGCAGCTCCGACTCTTACAATGAGCAGTTCTTC. Residues: CASSSDSYNEQFF.

The V and J genes are TRBV6-5 and TRBJ2-5; 7 nucleotides line up with TRBD1. The DNA end favors TRBJ2-7, so the J call may be wrong. The germline gives CDR1 MNHEY, CDR2 SVGAGI. This CDR3 spans 15 amino acids. The CDR3 region is CASSATGTATYEQYF. In nucleotides, the CDR3 is TGTGCCAGCAGTGCCACCGGGACAGCCACCTACGAGCAGTACTTC.

The chain has TRBV18 and TRBJ2-5, with 8 positions matching TRBD1. CDR1 and CDR2 (germline): KGHSH, LQKENI. V trimming: 1 base; J trimming: 2 bases; junction bases outside the gene matches: 3. This CDR3 has 15 residues. The chain's CDR3 is CASSPLGQVQETQYF. The CDR3 coding sequence is TGTGCCAGCTCACCACTGGGACAGGTTCAAGAGACCCAGTACTTC.

The V and J genes are TRBV30 and TRBJ1-1; 9 positions match TRBD1. V was pared by 3 bases and J by 7 bases, with 9 bases of the junction left unmatched. Germline-derived CDR1 and CDR2 are GTSNPN and SVGIG (reference sequence). The length of the CDR3 is 14 residues. The CDR3 region is CAWSALTGGIEAFF. CDR3 nucleotides: TGTGCCTGGAGCGCGTTGACAGGGGGGATTGAAGCTTTCTTT.

V and J are TRBV25-1 and TRBJ1-1, with D perhaps TRBD1 (5 bases). V was clipped by 8 bases and J by 2 bases, with 12 bases between them. The CDR3 extends over 13 amino acids. Germline V gene data show CDR1 as MGHDK and CDR2 as SYGVNS. The CDR3 DNA reads as TGTGCCAGCGGGGGGGTTGTAAACACTGAAGCTTTCTTT. It specifies CASGGVVNTEAFF.

The chain recombines TRBV7-2 with TRBJ1-2; TRBD1 matches 8 bases. CDR1 is SGHTA, CDR2 FQGNSA, per germline. The CDR3 is made up of 14 amino acids. The V and J ends lost 2 bases and 4 bases, in that order; junction bases with no gene match: 3. The CDR3 bases are TGTGCCAGCAGCTTACAGGGGGCGGGCTATGGCTACACCTTC. Amino acids: CASSLQGAGYGYTF.

This chain connects TRBV9 to TRBJ2-1; TRBD2 aligns across 7 bases. Germline CDR1 and CDR2: SGDLS and YYNGEE. This CDR3 comprises 16 residues. V lost 3 bases and J lost 2; bases outside the gene matches: 8. This CDR3 reads CASSDIVGGTYNEQFF. The CDR3 bases are TGTGCCAGCAGCGACATAGTGGGGGGGACCTACAATGAGCAGTTCTTC.

This rearrangement joins TRBV9 to TRBJ2-3, with D maybe TRBD2 (7 bases). The CDR3 spans 15 residues. Trimming took 1 base from V and 3 from J, leaving 12 bases between them. Germline CDR1 reads SGDLS; CDR2 reads YYNGEE. The CDR3 protein is CASSVTGGSTDTQYF. The CDR3 DNA reads as TGTGCCAGCAGCGTAACGGGGGGCAGTACAGATACGCAGTATTTT. Drawing the rest from reference TRBV9 and TRBJ2-3, the complete variable domain is DSGVTQTPKHLITATGQRVTLRCSPRSGDLSVYWYQQSLDQGLQFLIQYYNGEERAKGNILERFSAQQFPDLHSELNLSSLELGDSALYFCASSVTGGSTDTQYFGPGTRLTVL.

The V call is TRBV18, the J call TRBJ1-4; TRBD1 matches at 10 bases. CDR3 size: 14 residues. Germline lookup yields CDR1 KGHSH and CDR2 LQKENI. Trimming removed 5 bases from V and 7 bases from J; junction bases left unmatched: 4. CDR3 amino acids: CASSSRDRGEKLFF. The DNA of the CDR3 is TGTGCCAGCTCATCCCGGGACAGGGGTGAAAAACTGTTTTTT.

Concerning this clone itself: One junction end disagrees with the germline gene, perhaps due to a read error. The chain is built from TRBV7-2 and TRBJ2-3, with 7 bases lining up with TRBD2. Germline V CDR1 and CDR2: SGHTA, FQGNSA. CDR3 size: 18 residues. The CDR3 DNA follows: TGTGCCGGCAGCTTAGGTCCAGCGGGGCCAAGCAGGACAGATACGCAGTATTTT. This encodes CAGSLGPAGPSRTDTQYF.

The chain recombines TRBV27 with TRBJ2-7; possibly TRBD2 for D (6 bases). V lost 7 bases and J 2 bases, leaving 15 bases between the germline ends. CDR1 is MNHEY and CDR2 is SMNVEV in the germline V gene (reference sequence). The CDR3 loop spans 14 amino acids. The CDR3 loop is CASTHSGGTYEQYF. The CDR3 DNA is TGTGCCAGCACTCATAGTGGGGGGACCTACGAGCAGTACTTC.

V gene TRBV2 combines with J gene TRBJ2-1; 9 bases match TRBD1. This CDR3 has 15 residues. V was clipped by 4 bases and J by 9 bases; unmatched bases: 10. CDR1 SNHLY and CDR2 FYNNEI come from the germline V gene. The CDR3 region has the DNA TGTGCCAGCAGTGCGGGACAGGGTGCCTCAGGTGAGCAGTTCTTC. It encodes CASSAGQGASGEQFF.

The chain joins TRBV6-5 to TRBJ1-5; the D gene is possibly TRBD1 (5 bases). V was trimmed by 2 bases and J by 9 bases, leaving 11 bases between them. The germline gives CDR1 MNHEY, CDR2 SVGAGI. The CDR3 spans 13 residues. The CDR3 spells CASSYGQGRPQHF. CDR3 DNA: TGTGCCAGCAGTTACGGTCAGGGAAGGCCCCAGCATTTT.